This T cell receptor beta chain was documented in a study of blood T cell repertoires in COVID-19. Whole-study context: The origin of the acute and convalescent COVID-19 samples was the United States, Italy and Spain. PBMCs, B-cell-depleted T cells, or T cells were the source of the cDNA or gDNA that made up the material.

Trimming pared 2 bases from V and 5 bases from J, leaving 6 bases between. In germline, CDR1 is MRHNA, CDR2 SNTAGT. The CDR3 has 12 amino acids. In the source study's methods: Estimation of nucleated cell counts relied on the amplification of reference gene primers. The data were produced by immunoSEQ multiplex PCR, yet TCRdb's version contains in-frame clones alone and is incomplete. D and trimming come from the DNA, and the V and J calls and clone size come from that table. Of 310,000 or so clones listed, approximately 87% were seen once; the top ten hold roughly 4%. The J gene is TRBJ1-2, the V gene TRBV6-4; D remains ambiguous. Sample: peripheral blood. This TCR was sampled from a woman aged 50 to 60 with active or convalescent COVID-19. The CDR3 loop is CASSDGGYGYTF. In DNA, the CDR3 is TGTGCCAGCAGTGACGGAGGGTATGGCTACACCTTC.